This TCR beta chain was retrieved from a study of identical twins. Trimming pared 4 bases from V and 4 bases from J, leaving 10 bases between. CDR1 is MNHNS and CDR2 is SASEGT in the germline V gene. The CDR3 covers 13 residues. MiXCR, run by TCRdb on the 5' RACE reads, gives a single entry per CDR3 protein. The sample holds roughly 1,500,000 distinct CDR3 sequences; 32% are singletons and the top ten take over 0.25%. The study's findings and limits: Findings came from cross-sectional statistics, without long-term follow-up of donors. Clonotypes of the beta chain that were abundant in cord blood carried fewer insertions (memory repertoires showed none).

A word on this clonotype: Antigen: not known.

The sample consisted of cord blood. The source of this sequence is a newborn girl in good health. The genes are TRBV6-1 and TRBJ1-1; a possible D gene is TRBD1 (5 bases). CDR3 residues: CASSVSGGTEAFF. The CDR3 nucleotides are TGTGCCAGCAGTGTATCCGGGGGCACTGAAGCTTTCTTT.